The T cell receptor beta chain under discussion was sequenced for a study of blood T cell repertoires in COVID-19. Measured with immunoSEQ multiplex PCR; TCRdb has only the in-frame clones, and not every one. In the table there are about 97,000 clones, about four fifths of which are singletons. CDR3 length: 15 amino acids. Germline assignment: CDR1 LNHDA and CDR2 SQIVND (reference sequence). With V trimmed by 2 bases and J by 5 bases, 4 bases remained unmatched. The chain has TRBV19 and TRBJ2-3; 10 nucleotides align to TRBD2. This TCR derives from a man between 40 and 49 years old with active or convalescent COVID-19. The specimen was peripheral blood. The CDR3 loop is CASSISGGAGDTQYF. The CDR3 region has the DNA TGTGCCAGTAGTATAAGCGGGGGGGCCGGAGATACGCAGTATTTT.